Described below is a single T cell receptor beta chain sequence and its context. These data belong to a study of blood T cells in healthy people across ages. Primed by a sample-barcoded 5' primer and a J-beta primer mix, a second PCR proceeded for about 7 to 11 cycles. With 12 random nucleotides, a template-switch adaptor tagged each individual cDNA molecule. One entry per CDR3 protein results from TCRdb running MiXCR on the 5' RACE reads. The sample has roughly 1.4 million distinct CDR3 sequences, approximately 59% seen once. Trimming took 2 bases from V and 8 from J, leaving 15 bases between them. The CDR3 spans 15 residues. From germline, CDR1 is SEHNR and CDR2 FQNEAQ (reference sequence).

This chain links TRBV7-9 with TRBJ1-4; the D gene is possibly TRBD1 (6 bases). This receptor was obtained from a man aged 18 to 35 in good health. Specimen: blood. The chain's CDR3 is CASSLIVPGQEKLFF. In DNA, the CDR3 is TGTGCCAGCAGCTTAATTGTTCCGGGACAAGAAAAACTGTTTTTT.